What follows are 30 T cell receptor beta chains derived from one specimen sequenced in a study of cytomegalovirus exposure and HLA in healthy donors. PCR amplification relied on 60 Vbeta primers (plus 13 Jbeta primers). Assay used: immunoSEQ multiplex PCR; TCRdb lists only in-frame clones, some missing. This table holds around 190,000 clones, roughly 84% found once. The material sequenced was PBMCs. Receptors originate from a girl aged 2-9 years in good health and CMV-seropositive.

This chain joins TRBV9 and TRBJ2-3, with 8 bases aligning to TRBD1. CDR1 SGDLS and CDR2 YYNGEE come from the germline V gene. V lost 3 bases to trimming and J lost 3 bases; unmatched junction nucleotides: 9. The CDR3 sequence is 16 residues long. This CDR3 reads CASSARLTGETDTQYF. Written as DNA, the CDR3 is TGTGCCAGCAGCGCAAGATTGACAGGGGAGACAGATACGCAGTATTTT. The full variable domain, with the rest looked up from reference TRBV9 and TRBJ2-3, is DSGVTQTPKHLITATGQRVTLRCSPRSGDLSVYWYQQSLDQGLQFLIQYYNGEERAKGNILERFSAQQFPDLHSELNLSSLELGDSALYFCASSARLTGETDTQYFGPGTRLTVL.

The J gene is TRBJ2-7, the V gene TRBV9, with TRBD1 identical over 9 bases. Germline V gene data show CDR1 as SGDLS and CDR2 as YYNGEE. Germline trimming cut 3 bases from V and 7 bases from J; bases unmatched to any gene: 8. The CDR3 loop spans 14 amino acids. CDR3 sequence (DNA): TGTGCCAGCAGCGACGGGACAGGGATTACAGAGCAGTACTTC. Amino acids: CASSDGTGITEQYF.

This chain uses TRBV4-1 with TRBJ1-1; possibly TRBD1 for D (5 bases). The ends were cut back, 3 bases at V and 7 bases at J, with 21 bases in the middle. The V gene's germline CDR1 is MGHRA and CDR2 YSYEKL. The CDR3 is made up of 16 amino acids. Written as DNA, the CDR3 is TGCGCCAGCAGCCACCCCGGGGGTCAGTTACGAGTTGAAGCTTTCTTT. It specifies CASSHPGGQLRVEAFF.

V gene TRBV15 combines with J gene TRBJ1-2; a weak D match, TRBD1 (5 bases). This CDR3 has 14 amino acids. Germline CDR1 and CDR2: LNHNV and YYDKDF (reference sequence). Trimming cost V 6 bases and J 1 base, with 12 bases left between them. The CDR3 nucleotides read TGTGCCACCAGGTTGGCGGGGGGTAACTATGGCTACACCTTC. Protein: CATRLAGGNYGYTF.

The chain is built from TRBV19 and TRBJ1-3, with D possibly TRBD1 on 5 matching bases. Trimming left V 3 bases short and J 2 bases short, with 20 bases between. The CDR3 covers 18 residues. Germline CDR1 is LNHDA and CDR2 is SQIVND (reference sequence). The DNA of the CDR3 is TGTGCCAGTAGTATCGGTCGGGCAGGGAAGTACCCTGGAAACACCATATATTTT. This encodes CASSIGRAGKYPGNTIYF.

This chain connects TRBV5-1 to TRBJ2-3; 11 positions match TRBD2. V shed 4 bases, J shed 0 bases, and the junction held 4 bases outside the gene matches. Germline CDR1 SGHRS, CDR2 YFSETQ. This CDR3 region has 16 residues. The CDR3 DNA follows: TGCGCCAGCAGCGCGGGACTAGCGGTTAGCACAGATACGCAGTATTTT. Encoded protein: CASSAGLAVSTDTQYF. Supplemented by reference TRBV5-1 and TRBJ2-3, the full variable domain reads KAGVTQTPRYLIKTRGQQVTLSCSPISGHRSVSWYQQTPGQGLQFLFEYFSETQRNKGNFPGRFSGRQFSNSRSEMNVSTLELGDSALYLCASSAGLAVSTDTQYFGPGTRLTVL.

There are a few counts of this clone. J is TRBJ1-4 and V is TRBV5-4; 9 nucleotides align to TRBD1. The V gene's germline CDR1 is SGHNT and CDR2 YYREEE (reference sequence). The V and J ends lost 3 bases and 7 bases, in that order; junction bases with no gene match: 10. CDR3 length: 16 amino acids. CDR3: CASSSGSGTGFEKLFF. CDR3 DNA sequence: TGTGCCAGCAGCTCGGGATCCGGGACAGGGTTTGAAAAACTGTTTTTT.

V is TRBV19 and J is TRBJ1-4; D gene unclear. The CDR3 spans 13 residues. Trimming left V 5 bases short and J 4 bases short, with 8 bases between. Germline loops: CDR1 LNHDA, CDR2 SQIVND (reference sequence). The CDR3 DNA follows: TGTGCCAGTAGTCCCACTTATAATGAAAAACTGTTTTTT. This sequence encodes CASSPTYNEKLFF.

The chain is built from TRBV9 and TRBJ2-5; no clear D. The J call may be wrong; the DNA end is better matched by TRBJ2-7. The CDR3 totals 11 residues. Germline values: CDR1 SGDLS, CDR2 YYNGEE. CDR3 sequence reads: CASSTGYEQYF. CDR3 DNA sequence: TGTGCCAGCAGTACCGGTTACGAGCAGTACTTC.

The chain joins TRBV9 to TRBJ2-5; maybe TRBD2 (6 bases). Between the trimmed V and J ends, which lost 3 bases and 1 base, there was a span of 13 bases. Germline V gene data show CDR1 as SGDLS and CDR2 as YYNGEE. The CDR3 is 15 residues long. As DNA, the CDR3 is TGTGCCAGCAGCGAGGAGGGAAGGGTCCAAGAGACCCAGTACTTC. Translating it yields CASSEEGRVQETQYF.

Only one count was recorded for this clone. The chain recombines TRBV19 with TRBJ1-2; D is perhaps TRBD1 (6 bases). The CDR3 covers 15 residues. Germline V gene lookup returns CDR1 LNHDA and CDR2 SQIVND (reference sequence). V was shortened by 0 bases and J by 2 bases, with 10 bases between the two germline ends. The CDR3 is CASSIETGMNYGYTF. The CDR3 nucleotides read TGTGCCAGTAGTATAGAGACAGGAATGAACTATGGCTACACCTTC. The full variable domain, rest sourced from reference TRBV19 and TRBJ1-2, is DGGITQSPKYLFRKEGQNVTLSCEQNLNHDAMYWYRQDPGQGLRLIYYSQIVNDFQKGDIAEGYSVSREKKESFPLTVTSAQKNPTAFYLCASSIETGMNYGYTFGSGTRLTVV.

V gene TRBV18 combines with J gene TRBJ1-6, with 7 bases matching TRBD1. V was pared by 6 bases and J by 5 bases, with 4 bases of the junction left unmatched. Germline CDR1 is KGHSH and CDR2 is LQKENI. This CDR3 has 14 residues. The CDR3 region is CASSWDRDNSPLHF. Written as DNA, the CDR3 is TGTGCCAGCTCGTGGGACAGAGATAATTCACCCCTCCACTTT.

J is TRBJ1-1 and V is TRBV29-1; the D is unclear. CDR3 length: 12 residues. The germline V and J ends were trimmed by 3 bases and 1 base, with 6 bases remaining between them. Germline assignment: CDR1 SQVTM and CDR2 ANQGSEA. CDR3 DNA sequence: TGCAGCGTTGAGAGAAGGAACACTGAAGCTTTCTTT. It specifies CSVERRNTEAFF.

The genes are TRBV7-8 and TRBJ2-1; 7 bases map to TRBD1. Germline values: CDR1 SGHVS, CDR2 FQNEAQ. The ends lost 3 bases at V and 3 bases at J; junction bases unmatched: 2. CDR3 length: 14 residues. The CDR3 protein is CASSFRGSYNEQFF. CDR3 coding DNA: TGTGCCAGCAGCTTCAGGGGGAGCTACAATGAGCAGTTCTTC.

The chain joins TRBV6-1 to TRBJ2-5, with a possible D match to TRBD2 (7 bases). The germline V and J ends were trimmed by 8 bases and 5 bases, with 21 bases remaining between them. The CDR3 spans 15 residues. CDR1 and CDR2 (germline): MNHNS, SASEGT. The CDR3 protein is CASQPGEGRWETQYF. The CDR3 DNA is TGTGCCAGCCAACCAGGGGAGGGCCGGTGGGAGACCCAGTACTTC.

This sequence joins TRBV30 and TRBJ1-1; perhaps TRBD1 as D (5 bases). The V and J ends lost 5 bases and 2 bases respectively, with 12 bases between them. Germline V gene lookup returns CDR1 GTSNPN and CDR2 SVGIG (reference sequence). This CDR3 comprises 13 residues. CDR3 bases: TGTGCCTGGGAGCAGGGAACAAACACTGAAGCTTTCTTT. This codes for CAWEQGTNTEAFF.

The J gene is TRBJ1-2, the V gene TRBV30; TRBD1 might be the D (5 bases). The CDR3 spans 12 residues. Between the trimmed V and J ends, which lost 6 bases and 8 bases, there was a span of 16 bases. From germline, CDR1 is GTSNPN and CDR2 SVGIG (reference sequence). The CDR3: CACKEQVSGYTF. The DNA of the CDR3 is TGTGCCTGTAAAGAACAGGTGAGCGGCTACACCTTC.

The V and J genes are TRBV4-1 and TRBJ1-5; weak D call: TRBD1 (6 bases). CDR3 length: 15 amino acids. Between the trimmed V and J ends, which lost 3 bases and 2 bases, there was a span of 11 bases. Germline-derived CDR1 and CDR2 are MGHRA and YSYEKL. This CDR3 is CASSQTGLGNQPQHF. DNA for the CDR3: TGCGCCAGCAGCCAGACAGGTCTGGGCAATCAGCCCCAGCATTTT.

This clone showed up just once. This rearrangement joins TRBV10-3 to TRBJ2-3, with D unclear. The V end was cut by 0 bases, the J end by 3 bases, with 25 bases between. Germline CDR1 reads ENHRY; CDR2 reads SYGVKD. The CDR3 covers 20 residues. CDR3 loop: CAISESGGPLVFGSTDTQYF. CDR3 coding DNA: TGTGCCATCAGTGAGTCGGGTGGGCCCCTCGTTTTTGGCTCGACAGATACGCAGTATTTT.

The chain carries TRBV7-3 and TRBJ2-3; 8 bases agree with TRBD2. Trimming removed 5 bases from V and 6 bases from J; junction bases left unmatched: 10. The CDR3 consists of 15 residues. The V gene's germline CDR1 is SGHTA and CDR2 FQGTGA. The CDR3 sequence: CASSEPGLGDDTQYF. CDR3 sequence (DNA): TGTGCCAGCAGCGAACCGGGACTAGGTGACGATACGCAGTATTTT.

The V gene is TRBV27, the J gene TRBJ1-2; 10 nucleotides agree with TRBD1. Germline loops: CDR1 MNHEY, CDR2 SMNVEV (reference sequence). Trimming cost V 6 bases and J 7 bases; bases outside gene matches: 2. CDR3 length: 12 amino acids. This CDR3 is CASRTGGRGYTF. In DNA form, the CDR3 reads TGTGCCAGCAGGACAGGGGGCCGTGGCTACACCTTC.

The chain uses TRBV6-5 and TRBJ2-1, with a weak D call TRBD1 (6 bases). Germline V gene data show CDR1 as MNHEY and CDR2 as SVGAGI. V lost 5 bases and J 4 bases, leaving 15 bases between the germline ends. This CDR3 contains 15 residues. CDR3 DNA: TGTGCCAGCAGTCCTTTCCCGAGGGGGTACAATGAGCAGTTCTTC. Amino acids: CASSPFPRGYNEQFF.

This chain links TRBV6-5 with TRBJ2-7; D unresolved. V lost 6 bases and J 3 bases, leaving 18 bases between the germline ends. The CDR3 sequence is 15 residues long. The germline V gene encodes CDR1 MNHEY and CDR2 SVGAGI. The DNA of the CDR3 is TGTGCCAGCAGAGTGGGCCAACCATATTTCTACGAGCAGTACTTC. Translation gives CASRVGQPYFYEQYF.

This clone was seen only a few times. The chain has TRBV28 and TRBJ2-7, with TRBD2 identical over 8 bases. This CDR3 spans 15 amino acids. Germline CDR1 MDHEN, CDR2 SYDVKM. V lost 5 bases, J lost 3 bases, and 9 bases stayed unmatched. CDR3: CASSPISGEFYEQYF. DNA for the CDR3: TGTGCCAGCAGTCCCATTAGCGGGGAGTTCTACGAGCAGTACTTC.

The genes are TRBV6-5 and TRBJ2-7, with a possible D match to TRBD1 (5 bases). The CDR3 length is 11 residues. V shed 5 bases and J shed 3 bases, with 5 bases lying between them. Germline CDR1 MNHEY, CDR2 SVGAGI. CDR3 sequence (DNA): TGTGCCAGCAGTGGACACTACGAGCAGTACTTC. It codes for CASSGHYEQYF.

This clone was counted once. V usage is TRBV11-3 and J usage is TRBJ1-1; 10 nucleotides match TRBD1. Germline values: CDR1 SGHNT, CDR2 YENEEA. J was trimmed by 5 bases and V by 5 bases; bases with no gene match: 8. The CDR3 is 15 residues long. CDR3 sequence (DNA): TGTGCCAGCAGCCCGAGACAGGGGGCGCCAACTGAAGCTTTCTTT. This sequence encodes CASSPRQGAPTEAFF.

This clone was recorded once. At one of its ends the junction is not consistent with the germline gene, which may arise from a read error. This chain connects TRBV11-3 to TRBJ2-1; TRBD1 might be the D (7 bases). The CDR3 has 15 residues. Per germline, CDR1 SGHNT and CDR2 YENEEA. Here the CDR3 DNA reads TGTGCTAGCAGCTCGACAGGGCGGGAACACAATGAGCAGTTCTTC. Translating it yields CASSSTGREHNEQFF.

The J gene is TRBJ1-2, the V gene TRBV18; TRBD1 is a possible D gene (5 bases). V was cut by 5 bases and J by 0 bases, with 10 bases left in between. Germline V gene sequence: CDR1 KGHSH, CDR2 LQKENI. The CDR3 spans 14 residues. In DNA, the CDR3 is TGTGCCAGCTCATCTTCACAGGCTAACTATGGCTACACCTTC. It is translated as CASSSSQANYGYTF.

The rearrangement joins TRBV2 to TRBJ2-3, with D uncertain. Trimming took off 7 bases at V and 2 bases at J, with 28 bases between the two ends. The CDR3 sequence is 19 residues long. The germline V gene has CDR1 SNHLY and CDR2 FYNNEI. CDR3 DNA sequence: TGTGCCAGCATATTCTCCCTGACAAGGCAAGGTCGAGACACAGATACGCAGTATTTT. Amino acids: CASIFSLTRQGRDTDTQYF.

V and J are TRBV12-5 and TRBJ1-3; the D is unclear. CDR3 length: 17 residues. Germline V gene data show CDR1 as LGHNT and CDR2 as FRNRAP. V was shortened by 0 bases and J by 0 bases, with 12 bases between the two germline ends. CDR3 amino acids: CASGLVTRRGSGNTIYF. The DNA of the CDR3 is TGTGCTAGTGGTTTGGTAACCCGCCGAGGCTCTGGAAACACCATATATTTT.